The 20 T cell receptor beta chains given below trace back to one sample, sequenced in a study of cytomegalovirus exposure and HLA in healthy donors. Clones were read by immunoSEQ multiplex PCR, and TCRdb kept only the in-frame ones, dropping some. The sample has roughly 170,000 clones, roughly 84% seen once. Sequencing was carried out using PBMCs. The receptor source for this set is a woman aged 18-29 years in good health and CMV-seropositive.

This chain connects TRBV4-2 to TRBJ2-3; TRBD2 aligns across 7 bases. The germline V gene encodes CDR1 LGHNA and CDR2 YNFKEQ. The CDR3 has 16 amino acids. Trimming cost V 0 bases and J 4 bases; bases outside gene matches: 7. CDR3 in DNA: TGTGCCAGCAGCCAAGATCCCTCTGGGGGGGCAGATACGCAGTATTTT. Translating it yields CASSQDPSGGADTQYF.

The chain is built from TRBV2 and TRBJ2-5, with TRBD2 matching over 7 bases. Germline values: CDR1 SNHLY, CDR2 FYNNEI. The V and J ends lost 10 bases and 2 bases, in that order; junction bases with no gene match: 10. The CDR3 runs 14 residues. CDR3 residues: CAIPGGREQETQYF. In DNA, the CDR3 is TGTGCCATTCCCGGGGGGAGAGAACAAGAGACCCAGTACTTC.

V and J are TRBV7-2 and TRBJ1-3; D is possibly TRBD1 (6 bases). Per the germline V gene, CDR1 is SGHTA and CDR2 is FQGNSA. The ends were cut back, 5 bases at V and 1 base at J, with 12 bases in the middle. This CDR3 comprises 15 residues. DNA for the CDR3: TGTGCCAGCAGCCCGCGGACAGAATCTGGAAACACCATATATTTT. This codes for CASSPRTESGNTIYF.

The rearrangement joins TRBV25-1 to TRBJ2-1, with D possibly TRBD2 on 5 matching bases. The V gene's germline CDR1 is MGHDK and CDR2 SYGVNS. V lost 6 bases and J lost 3, with 12 bases in between. This CDR3 is 14 amino acids long. The CDR3 sequence: CASREPGYYNEQFF. The DNA of the CDR3 is TGTGCCAGCAGAGAACCGGGATACTACAATGAGCAGTTCTTC. The full variable domain, rest sourced from reference TRBV25-1 and TRBJ2-1, is EADIYQTPRYLVIGTGKKITLECSQTMGHDKMYWYQQDPGMELHLIHYSYGVNSTEKGDLSSESTVSRIRTEHFPLTLESARPSHTSQYLCASREPGYYNEQFFGPGTRLTVL.

The count of this clone is one. This sequence joins TRBV10-1 and TRBJ2-7, with TRBD1 as a possible D gene (6 bases). V lost 4 bases and J 3 bases, leaving 13 bases between the germline ends. Germline CDR1 is WNHNN and CDR2 is SYGVQD (reference sequence). There are 14 residues in the CDR3. CDR3 DNA sequence: TGCGCCAGCAGTGGGGCAGGGGTAATCTACGAGCAGTACTTC. This gives the protein CASSGAGVIYEQYF.

This chain uses TRBV4-1 with TRBJ2-5; 8 nucleotides agree with TRBD2. Trimming removed 0 bases from V and 5 bases from J; junction bases left unmatched: 8. The germline CDR1 and CDR2 sequences are MGHRA and YSYEKL. This CDR3 contains 16 residues. The DNA for the CDR3 is TGCGCCAGCAGCCAAGAAGAGCGGGGGAAGGTGGAGACCCAGTACTTC. Residues: CASSQEERGKVETQYF.

The V call is TRBV4-1, the J call TRBJ1-4, with TRBD1 matching 7 bases. CDR3 length equals 12 residues. Trimming removed 1 base from V and 11 bases from J; junction bases left unmatched: 1. CDR1 MGHRA and CDR2 YSYEKL come from the germline V gene. The CDR3 sequence is CASSQGDSKLFF. The CDR3 bases are TGCGCCAGCAGCCAAGGGGACAGTAAACTGTTTTTT.

The genes are TRBV9 and TRBJ2-2, with 10 bases matching TRBD2. V shed 0 bases and J 5 bases; nucleotides not matched to a gene: 1. The CDR3 sequence is 15 residues long. Looked up from germline, CDR1 is SGDLS and CDR2 is YYNGEE. CDR3: CASSVASGGTGELFF. The CDR3 region has the DNA TGTGCCAGCAGCGTAGCTAGCGGGGGTACCGGGGAGCTGTTTTTT.

This sequence joins TRBV9 and TRBJ1-4; D may be TRBD1 (6 bases). Germline CDR1 reads SGDLS; CDR2 reads YYNGEE. V lost 4 bases, J lost 4 bases, and 14 bases lay in between. The CDR3 is 15 amino acids. CDR3 in amino acids: CASSLTTGFNEKLFF. CDR3 coding DNA: TGTGCCAGCAGCCTAACGACAGGCTTTAATGAAAAACTGTTTTTT.

V usage is TRBV7-7 and J usage is TRBJ2-6; 9 bases agree with TRBD1. This CDR3 region has 18 residues. Per the germline V gene, CDR1 is SSHAT and CDR2 is FNYEAQ (reference sequence). With V trimmed by 5 bases and J by 1 base, 9 bases remained unmatched. The CDR3 sequence is CASSPRQGVVSGANVLTF. The DNA for the CDR3 is TGTGCCAGCAGCCCCCGACAGGGGGTCGTATCTGGGGCCAACGTCCTGACTTTC.

The chain couples TRBV7-8 to TRBJ1-1; TRBD1 matches 9 bases. CDR3 length: 15 amino acids. Germline V gene lookup returns CDR1 SGHVS and CDR2 FQNEAQ. With 2 bases clipped from V and 4 bases from J, the junction kept 5 bases outside the gene matches. The CDR3 region has the DNA TGTGCCAGCAGCTTACGGGACAGGGTAGGCACTGAAGCTTTCTTT. Translating gives CASSLRDRVGTEAFF.

This clone was counted once. This chain joins TRBV7-9 and TRBJ1-6; tentatively, D is TRBD1 (5 bases). Looked up from germline, CDR1 is SEHNR and CDR2 is FQNEAQ (reference sequence). The CDR3 totals 14 residues. Trimming took off 10 bases at V and 3 bases at J, with 13 bases between the two ends. The DNA of the CDR3 is TGTGCCACCTCAGGGCCGGACTATAATTCACCCCTCCACTTT. The encoded protein is CATSGPDYNSPLHF.

This clone is a singleton in its sample. V is TRBV2 and J is TRBJ2-7; possibly TRBD1 for D (5 bases). Germline values: CDR1 SNHLY, CDR2 FYNNEI. The CDR3 has 12 amino acids. Trimming cost V 3 bases and J 3 bases, with 6 bases left between them. The CDR3 loop reads CASSEQGYEQYF. The CDR3 DNA reads as TGTGCCAGCAGTGAGCAGGGCTACGAGCAGTACTTC.

The CDR3 nucleotides read TGTGCCAGCAGCGTCCGGGACTCTGATTTCTCCTACGAGCAGTACTTC. It specifies CASSVRDSDFSYEQYF. This chain connects TRBV9 to TRBJ2-7; perhaps TRBD2 as D (6 bases). Trimming took 2 bases from V and 0 from J, leaving 15 bases between them. The CDR3 runs 16 residues. Germline assignment: CDR1 SGDLS and CDR2 YYNGEE.

The gene calls are TRBV7-9 and TRBJ2-5, with 7 nucleotides matching TRBD1. The V segment lost 0 bases and the J segment 4 bases; nucleotides outside the gene matches: 5. Germline lookup yields CDR1 SEHNR and CDR2 FQNEAQ (reference sequence). The CDR3 totals 15 residues. CDR3 loop: CASSLAQGELETQYF. As DNA, the CDR3 is TGTGCCAGCAGCTTAGCGCAGGGGGAGTTAGAGACCCAGTACTTC.

V and J are TRBV6-1 and TRBJ2-3; D is uncertain. The V end was cut by 1 base, the J end by 9 bases, with 8 bases between. CDR1 MNHNS and CDR2 SASEGT come from the germline V gene. CDR3 length equals 12 residues. This chain's CDR3 is CASSEGQSTQYF. The DNA of the CDR3 is TGTGCCAGCAGTGAAGGGCAGTCAACGCAGTATTTT.

This rearrangement joins TRBV27 to TRBJ1-5, with TRBD1 identical over 7 bases. Germline V CDR1 and CDR2: MNHEY, SMNVEV (reference sequence). V was pared by 3 bases and J by 3 bases, with 11 bases of the junction left unmatched. The CDR3 runs 17 residues. The CDR3 coding sequence is TGTGCCAGCAGTTTTTTTGGGGCGGGACAGAACAATCAGCCCCAGCATTTT. Protein sequence: CASSFFGAGQNNQPQHF.

J is TRBJ1-5 and V is TRBV11-2; D call uncertain. The V end was cut by 5 bases, the J end by 0 bases, with 11 bases between. Germline V gives CDR1 SGHAT, CDR2 FQNNGV. The CDR3 has 15 residues. The DNA for the CDR3 is TGTGCCAGCAGCCCGGACTCCCTTAGCAATCAGCCCCAGCATTTT. Translated: CASSPDSLSNQPQHF. The full variable domain, with the rest looked up from reference TRBV11-2 and TRBJ1-5, is EAGVAQSPRYKIIEKRQSVAFWCNPISGHATLYWYQQILGQGPKLLIQFQNNGVVDDSQLPKDRFSAERLKGVDSTLKIQPAKLEDSAVYLCASSPDSLSNQPQHFGDGTRLSIL.

The V and J genes are TRBV5-1 and TRBJ2-1, with 7 bases fitting TRBD2. Trimming took 4 bases from V and 7 from J; bases not matched to a gene: 14. Per the germline V gene, CDR1 is SGHRS and CDR2 is YFSETQ. The CDR3 is 16 residues long. The CDR3 protein is CASSPDRGGGINEQFF. CDR3 DNA sequence: TGCGCCAGCAGCCCTGATCGGGGCGGGGGTATTAATGAGCAGTTCTTC.

As for this clone: One end of the junction does not line up with germline, which may come from a read error. The CDR3 here is CASSFLAGEPLIF. The CDR3 DNA is TGTGCCAGCAGCTTCTTGGCGGGGGAGCCTCTAATCTTC. The rearrangement uses TRBV5-4 and TRBJ2-1; 7 positions match TRBD2. This CDR3 has 13 amino acids. Per germline, CDR1 SGHNT and CDR2 YYREEE (reference sequence).